Reported below is one TCR beta chain. The data are from a study of CD8 T cells in Susac syndrome. Trimming removed 1 base from V and 3 bases from J, with 6 bases in between. The CDR3 consists of 13 residues. Germline CDR1 SGHNT, CDR2 YYREEE (reference sequence). An input of about 0.45 to 1 ug of RNA was subjected to reverse transcription using random hexamers. MiXCR, run by TCRdb on the immunoSEQ multiplex PCR reads, gives a single entry per CDR3 protein. The table lists around 95,000 distinct CDR3 sequences, about 95% of them singletons. The rearrangement links TRBV5-4 to TRBJ2-3; no reliable D call. This TCR was recovered from a human donor with Susac syndrome. Source material: CD8+ T cells from PBMCs. The CDR3 protein is CASSLKVTDTQYF. CDR3 sequence (DNA): TGTGCCAGCAGCTTGAAGGTTACAGATACGCAGTATTTT. Full variable domain (outside the CDR3, taken from reference TRBV5-4 and TRBJ2-3): ETGVTQSPTHLIKTRGQQVTLRCSSQSGHNTVSWYQQALGQGPQFIFQYYREEENGRGNFPPRFSGLQFPNYSSELNVNALELDDSALYLCASSLKVTDTQYFGPGTRLTVL.